This T cell receptor (beta chain) was sequenced for a study of regulatory T cells in long-lasting Graves disease. Study-wide results and limits: Newly diagnosed disease favored TRBV20-1 and TRBJ2-1 over persistent disease.

For TCR beta, libraries came from iRepertoire HTBI primers and Arm-PCR of CDR3 regions. TCRdb itself ran the multiplex PCR reads through MiXCR, one entry per CDR3 protein. The sample contains 510,000 or so distinct CDR3 sequences, around 12% of which appear only once. In its sample, this clonotype was seen many times. Its antigen is undetermined. Germline assignment: CDR1 DFQATT and CDR2 SNEGSKA (reference sequence). CDR3 size: 14 residues. Trimming shortened V by 5 bases and J by 6 bases, and 20 bases separated the two germline ends. Time point reported: newly diagnosed GD, antithyroid drugs for less than 3 months. PBMC RNA was the source of the TCR library. This sample was also put to use in a study of T cells in Graves' hyperthyroidism and ophthalmopathy. According to that study: The TCR CDR3 was amplified in a first-round RT-PCR using the HTBI primer set.

Sequenced here: peripheral blood mononuclear cells (PBMCs), sampled at new diagnosis, from a patient treated with antithyroid drugs. The V and J genes are TRBV20-1 and TRBJ2-7; D is tentatively TRBD1 or TRBD2 (5 bases each). This TCR was recovered from a woman in her thirties with Graves disease. CDR3 nucleotide sequence: TGCAGTGCTCGACCGGCAGGGACCTCCCCCGAGCAGTACTTC. Encoded protein: CSARPAGTSPEQYF.